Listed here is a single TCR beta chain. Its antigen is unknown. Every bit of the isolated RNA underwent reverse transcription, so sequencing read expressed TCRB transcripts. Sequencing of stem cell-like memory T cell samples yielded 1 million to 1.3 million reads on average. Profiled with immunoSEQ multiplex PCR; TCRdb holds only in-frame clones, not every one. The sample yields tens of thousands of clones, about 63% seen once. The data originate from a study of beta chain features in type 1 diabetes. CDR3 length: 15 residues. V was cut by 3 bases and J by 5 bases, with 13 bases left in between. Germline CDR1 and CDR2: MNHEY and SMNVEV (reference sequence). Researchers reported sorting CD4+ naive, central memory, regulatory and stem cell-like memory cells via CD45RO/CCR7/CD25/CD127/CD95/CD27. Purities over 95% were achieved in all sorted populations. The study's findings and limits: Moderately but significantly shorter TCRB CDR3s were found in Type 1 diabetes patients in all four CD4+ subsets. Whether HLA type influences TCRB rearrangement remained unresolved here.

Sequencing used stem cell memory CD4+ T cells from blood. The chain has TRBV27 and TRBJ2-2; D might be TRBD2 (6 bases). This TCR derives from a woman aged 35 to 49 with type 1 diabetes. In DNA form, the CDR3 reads TGTGCCAGCAGTTTTGGGAGGCCAGGGACCGGGGAGCTGTTTTTT. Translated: CASSFGRPGTGELFF.